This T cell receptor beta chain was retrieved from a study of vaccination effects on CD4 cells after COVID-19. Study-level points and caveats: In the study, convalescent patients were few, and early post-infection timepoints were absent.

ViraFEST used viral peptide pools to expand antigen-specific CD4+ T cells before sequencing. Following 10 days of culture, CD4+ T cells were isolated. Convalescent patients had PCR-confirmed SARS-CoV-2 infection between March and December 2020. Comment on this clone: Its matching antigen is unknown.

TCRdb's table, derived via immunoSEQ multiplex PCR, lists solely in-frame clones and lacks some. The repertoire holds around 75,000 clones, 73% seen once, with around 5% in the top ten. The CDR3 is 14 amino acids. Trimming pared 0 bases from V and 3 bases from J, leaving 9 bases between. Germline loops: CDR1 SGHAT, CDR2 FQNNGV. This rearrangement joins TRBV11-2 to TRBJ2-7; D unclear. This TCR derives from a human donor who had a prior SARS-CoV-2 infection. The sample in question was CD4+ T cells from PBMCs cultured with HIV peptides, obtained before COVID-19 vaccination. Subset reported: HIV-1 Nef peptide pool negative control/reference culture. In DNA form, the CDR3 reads TGTGCCAGCAGCTTAGAGCCCCGACTCTACGAGCAGTACTTC. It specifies CASSLEPRLYEQYF.